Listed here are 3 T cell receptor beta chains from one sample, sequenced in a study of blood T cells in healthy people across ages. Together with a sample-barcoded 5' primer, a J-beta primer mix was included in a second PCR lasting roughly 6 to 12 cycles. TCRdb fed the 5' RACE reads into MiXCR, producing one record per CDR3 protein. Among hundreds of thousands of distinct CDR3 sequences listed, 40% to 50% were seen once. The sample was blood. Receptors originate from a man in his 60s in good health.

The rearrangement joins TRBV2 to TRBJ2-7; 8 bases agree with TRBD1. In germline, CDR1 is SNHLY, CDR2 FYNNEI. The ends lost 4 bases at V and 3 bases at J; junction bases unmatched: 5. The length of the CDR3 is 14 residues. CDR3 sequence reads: CASSVDRGGYEQYF. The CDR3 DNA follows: TGTGCCAGCAGTGTTGACAGGGGAGGCTACGAGCAGTACTTC.

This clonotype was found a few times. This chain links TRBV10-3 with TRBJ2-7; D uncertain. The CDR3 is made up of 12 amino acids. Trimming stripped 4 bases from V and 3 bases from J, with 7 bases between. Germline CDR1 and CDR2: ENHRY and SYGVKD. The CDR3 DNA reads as TGTGCCATCAGTGTGGCAGGCTACGAGCAGTACTTC. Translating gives CAISVAGYEQYF.

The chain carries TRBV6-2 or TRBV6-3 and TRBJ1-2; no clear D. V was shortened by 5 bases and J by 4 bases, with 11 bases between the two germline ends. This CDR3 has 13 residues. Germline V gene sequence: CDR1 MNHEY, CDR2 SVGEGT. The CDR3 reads CASSENGFYGYTF. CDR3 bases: TGTGCCAGCAGTGAGAATGGATTCTATGGCTACACCTTC.